These T cell receptor beta chains were read from a single sample in a study of T-cell reconstitution after alpha-beta-depleted transplantation in children. TCRdb reprocessed the PCR reads with MiXCR, giving one entry per CDR3 protein. The table has about 610,000 distinct CDR3 sequences, over 9.5% seen once. The sample consisted of PBMCs from the stem cell graft donor, taken from the stem cell graft. The receptor set was obtained from a human donor who donated a stem cell graft to a child with acute myeloid leukemia. Each CDR3 is given with its conserved first and last residue. Fields, in order: D gene, V gene, J gene, clone size, CDR3 protein, CDR3 DNA. The D gene is left open where the match is weak. The size of a clone is reported for some rows only, either as once, few or many, or as a class for expanded clones.

TRBD2	TRBV6-1	TRBJ2-5	few	CASYPGTSGSETQYF	TGTGCCAGTTACCCCGGGACTAGCGGGAGTGAGACCCAGTACTTC
TRBD2	TRBV20-1	TRBJ2-3	few	CSARRLAGGGTDTQYF	TGCAGTGCTAGAAGACTAGCGGGAGGGGGCACAGATACGCAGTATTTT
-	TRBV3-1	TRBJ2-1	many	CASSLPGTWRPNEQFF	TGTGCCAGCAGCCTCCCCGGGACTTGGAGACCCAATGAGCAGTTCTTC
-	TRBV7-8	TRBJ1-1	-	CASSSPRTVNTEAFF	TGTGCCAGCAGCTCCCCCAGGACAGTGAACACTGAAGCTTTCTTT
-	TRBV28	TRBJ2-6	many	CASTPGANVLTF	TGTGCCAGCACCCCTGGGGCCAACGTCCTGACTTTC
TRBD2	TRBV5-4	TRBJ2-7	-	CASSPTSGLGEQYF	TGTGCCAGCAGCCCGACTAGCGGTTTAGGCGAGCAGTACTTC
-	TRBV20-1	TRBJ2-3	-	CSAEQGQASTDTQYF	TGCAGTGCGGAACAGGGACAAGCCAGCACAGATACGCAGTATTTT
TRBD1	TRBV6-5	TRBJ1-3	few	CASSYGQGSGNTIYF	TGTGCCAGCAGTTACGGACAGGGCTCTGGAAACACCATATATTTT
-	TRBV7-2	TRBJ2-7	few	CASSLGQRGYEQYF	TGTGCCAGCTCCCTAGGGCAAAGAGGCTACGAGCAGTACTTC
-	TRBV7-2	TRBJ2-1	few	CASSQTRYNEQFF	TGTGCCAGCAGCCAAACAAGATACAATGAGCAGTTCTTC
TRBD2	TRBV20-1	TRBJ2-2	many	CSAREEGLAYTGELFF	TGCAGTGCTAGAGAGGAAGGACTAGCATACACCGGGGAGCTGTTTTTT
-	TRBV12-3/TRBV12-4	TRBJ1-1	-	CASRRDKGLGNTEAFF	TGTGCCAGCAGGAGGGACAAGGGGCTTGGGAACACTGAAGCTTTCTTT
-	TRBV15	TRBJ1-3	-	CATSRDILTGYSGNTIYF	TGTGCCACCAGCAGAGATATTCTGACAGGTTACTCTGGAAACACCATATATTTT
-	TRBV28	TRBJ2-7	many	CASIGTHYEQYF	TGTGCCAGCATCGGGACTCACTACGAGCAGTACTTC
TRBD1	TRBV6-5	TRBJ1-2	many	CASSYGLAGGSDYGYTF	TGTGCCAGCAGTTACGGGTTGGCAGGGGGCAGTGACTATGGCTACACCTTC
TRBD1	TRBV24-1	TRBJ2-1	few	CATSDSRQGLYNEQFF	TGTGCCACCAGTGATTCCAGACAGGGCCTCTACAATGAGCAGTTCTTC